The 19 T cell receptor beta chains presented below share a single source sample, sequenced in a study of blood T cells in healthy people across ages. A sample-barcoded 5' primer and a J-beta primer mix were used in a second PCR of roughly 7 to 11 cycles. In TCRdb, the 5' RACE reads were re-called with MiXCR into one record per CDR3 protein. The table includes approximately 690,000 distinct CDR3 sequences, roughly three fifths detected once. Sequences were obtained from blood. The receptors originated from a man aged 55-75 years in good health.

V is TRBV20-1 and J is TRBJ1-4; tentatively, D is TRBD1 (6 bases). Germline-derived CDR1 and CDR2 are DFQATT and SNEGSKA (reference sequence). This CDR3 region has 17 residues. V lost 2 bases and J 4 bases, leaving 20 bases between the germline ends. CDR3 nucleotide sequence: TGCAGTGCTAGAAAGTTGGAATGGGGGGCTTATAATGAAAAACTGTTTTTT. Its translation is CSARKLEWGAYNEKLFF.

Concerning this clonotype itself: The junction departs from the called germline gene at one end, perhaps through a read error. The chain employs TRBV5-1 and TRBJ1-2; D gene unclear. The CDR3 has 12 amino acids. The germline CDR1 and CDR2 sequences are SGHRS and YFSETQ. DNA of the CDR3: TGTGCCAGCAGCGTAGATCGGTATGGCTACACCTTC. It yields the protein CASSVDRYGYTF.

This clonotype was seen a handful of times. The rearrangement uses TRBV29-1 and TRBJ2-5; 9 bases are shared with TRBD1. The J segment lost 4 bases and the V segment lost 4 bases, leaving 4 bases of the junction unmatched. The germline gives CDR1 SQVTM, CDR2 ANQGSEA. The CDR3 contains 13 residues. The CDR3 loop reads CSVGRQGGETQYF. The CDR3 nucleotides are TGCAGCGTTGGTAGACAGGGGGGAGAGACCCAGTACTTC.

V is TRBV5-1 and J is TRBJ2-3; 8 bases are a match to TRBD2. This CDR3 contains 15 residues. Germline CDR1 and CDR2: SGHRS and YFSETQ. The V segment lost 1 base and the J segment 1 base; nucleotides outside the gene matches: 2. The CDR3 sequence is CASSLPRGGTDTQYF. CDR3 nucleotides: TGCGCCAGCAGCTTGCCGCGGGGGGGCACAGATACGCAGTATTTT.

The chain combines TRBV4-1 with TRBJ2-1, with 9 bases that match TRBD2. V lost 1 base and J lost 5; bases outside the gene matches: 3. CDR3 length equals 15 residues. CDR1 is MGHRA, CDR2 YSYEKL, per germline. The CDR3 sequence: CASSQVASGDNEQFF. The DNA of the CDR3 is TGCGCCAGCAGCCAAGTAGCTAGCGGGGACAATGAGCAGTTCTTC.

This clonotype showed up just a few times. The genes are TRBV27 and TRBJ2-3, with D uncertain. The V gene lost 3 bases and the J gene lost 6 bases, with 13 bases spanning the gap. The CDR3 runs 14 residues. The germline V gene encodes CDR1 MNHEY and CDR2 SMNVEV (reference sequence). Here the CDR3 reads CASSFRNPRDTQYF. The CDR3 region has the DNA TGTGCCAGCAGTTTTCGGAATCCTCGGGATACGCAGTATTTT.

The chain employs TRBV19 and TRBJ2-2; unclear D gene. The germline CDR1 and CDR2 sequences are LNHDA and SQIVND (reference sequence). V was trimmed by 6 bases and J by 6 bases, leaving 14 bases between them. The CDR3 sequence is 14 residues long. CDR3 sequence: CASRPIRQPGELFF. As DNA, the CDR3 is TGTGCCAGTAGACCTATACGCCAGCCCGGGGAGCTGTTTTTT.

This sequence joins TRBV5-8 and TRBJ2-1; no definite D call. This CDR3 is built from 15 residues. Germline CDR1 is SGHTS and CDR2 is YDEGEE. The V end was cut by 4 bases, the J end by 3 bases, with 14 bases between. CDR3 residues: CASSRHDPGYNEQFF. CDR3 DNA: TGTGCCAGCAGCCGACATGATCCGGGCTACAATGAGCAGTTCTTC.

The chain couples TRBV10-3 to TRBJ2-5; TRBD1 might be the D (6 bases). V lost 2 bases, J lost 0 bases, and 13 bases lay in between. In germline, CDR1 is ENHRY, CDR2 SYGVKD. The CDR3 runs to 16 residues. The CDR3: CAISEPTGKDQETQYF. The CDR3 DNA is TGTGCCATCAGTGAGCCCACAGGGAAAGACCAAGAGACCCAGTACTTC.

This clonotype appeared once. The chain couples TRBV10-3 to TRBJ2-5, with D possibly matching TRBD1 (6 bases). CDR3 size: 14 residues. V lost 4 bases to trimming and J lost 4 bases, with 13 bases between them. Germline V gene lookup returns CDR1 ENHRY and CDR2 SYGVKD. Here the CDR3 DNA reads TGTGCCATCAGTGGCCAGGGGCGCGTAGAGACCCAGTACTTC. This translates into CAISGQGRVETQYF.

The chain recombines TRBV7-2 with TRBJ2-3, with D perhaps matching TRBD1 (6 bases). Germline CDR1 SGHTA, CDR2 FQGNSA. The CDR3 length is 15 residues. V was shortened by 5 bases and J by 1 base, with 13 bases between the two germline ends. The CDR3 DNA is TGTGCCAGCAGCACCGGGACACTTGGCACAGATACGCAGTATTTT. This translates into CASSTGTLGTDTQYF.

This chain joins TRBV3-1 and TRBJ2-3; D is unclear. CDR3 length equals 12 residues. CDR1 is LGHDT, CDR2 YNNKEL, per germline (reference sequence). Trimming took off 1 base at V and 8 bases at J, with 7 bases between the two ends. The chain's CDR3 is CASSQGERTQYF. The CDR3, as DNA: TGTGCCAGCAGCCAAGGGGAACGTACGCAGTATTTT.

This clonotype was picked up one time. The V and J genes are TRBV6-2 or TRBV6-3 and TRBJ2-7, with 7 bases matching TRBD1. V lost 1 base, J lost 4 bases, and 4 bases stayed unmatched. The germline V gene has CDR1 MNHEY and CDR2 SVGEGT. The CDR3 covers 14 residues. The CDR3: CASSYFQGVYEQYF. CDR3 in DNA: TGTGCCAGCAGTTACTTCCAGGGGGTTTACGAGCAGTACTTC.

Comments on this clonotype: At one of its ends the junction is not consistent with the germline gene, which may arise from a read error. This CDR3 reads CTSSYSEKQFF. CDR3 bases: TGTACCAGCAGTTATTCAGAGAAGCAGTTCTTC. J is TRBJ2-1 and V is TRBV6-5; D gene ambiguous. CDR1 is MNHEY, CDR2 SVGAGI, per germline. This CDR3 has 11 amino acids.

The chain has TRBV4-1 and TRBJ2-1; a weak D match, TRBD2 (5 bases). The germline gives CDR1 MGHRA, CDR2 YSYEKL. Trimming left V 0 bases short and J 9 bases short, with 15 bases between. The length of the CDR3 is 15 residues. CDR3 DNA sequence: TGCGCCAGCAGCCAAGAGGACCCCGGTGCGGGTGAGCAGTTCTTC. Translated: CASSQEDPGAGEQFF.

The V and J genes are TRBV4-2 and TRBJ2-5; 8 positions match TRBD2. Trimming took 1 base from V and 5 from J; bases not matched to a gene: 9. The germline V gene has CDR1 LGHNA and CDR2 YNFKEQ. This CDR3 region has 16 residues. CDR3 region: CASSQGAGDPRETQYF. The CDR3 DNA reads TGTGCCAGCAGCCAAGGAGCGGGAGACCCCCGTGAGACCCAGTACTTC.

This clonotype was counted only a few times. The chain links TRBV7-2 to TRBJ2-5, with 9 bases identical to TRBD1. The DNA end favors TRBJ2-7, so the J call may be wrong. Germline V CDR1 and CDR2: SGHTA, FQGNSA. This CDR3 is 15 amino acids long. In DNA form, the CDR3 reads TGTGCCAGCAGCAGATCCGGGACAGGGATGGACGAGCAGTACTTC. It encodes CASSRSGTGMDEQYF.

The chain joins TRBV6-5 to TRBJ2-1; D remains unclear. The CDR3 extends over 13 amino acids. Trimming pared 8 bases from V and 0 bases from J, leaving 8 bases between. From germline, CDR1 is MNHEY and CDR2 SVGAGI. CDR3 nucleotides: TGTGCCAGCCAAATGAGCTCCTACAATGAGCAGTTCTTC. Its protein is CASQMSSYNEQFF.

This chain links TRBV3-1 with TRBJ2-1; 16 bases align to TRBD2. Germline values: CDR1 LGHDT, CDR2 YNNKEL (reference sequence). The junction had 4 bases not matched to a gene; V was cut back by 1 base and J by 13 bases. This CDR3 is built from 15 residues. CDR3 nucleotides: TGTGCCAGCAGCCAAGCAGGGACTAGCGGGGGGGCACAGTTCTTC. This codes for CASSQAGTSGGAQFF.